This note documents a single T cell receptor (beta chain) sequence. Profiled with immunoSEQ multiplex PCR; TCRdb holds only in-frame clones, not every one. This table has around 730,000 clones, 70% to 90% appearing once. Germline loops: CDR1 SEHNR, CDR2 FQNEAQ (reference sequence). V was clipped by 2 bases and J by 3 bases, with 9 bases between them. This CDR3 is built from 14 residues. These data belong to a study of shared T cell receptors in the human thymus. These records were also assigned to another study, of human thymus T cells. Turning to that study: Donation was from healthy Finnish infants who were having corrective surgery that addressed congenital heart defects. Thymus pieces cut out during corrective heart surgery were the tissue that was used. Use of V and J genes seemed skewed within the thymic and blood repertoires. Related reports documented highly overlapping thymic repertoires among unrelated individuals.

The chain recombines TRBV7-9 with TRBJ2-3; D not certain. This TCR derives from a girl less than two years old with a congenital heart defect. The source material was thymocytes. The CDR3 here is CASSLSVQTDTQYF. Here the CDR3 DNA reads TGTGCCAGCAGCTTAAGTGTCCAGACAGATACGCAGTATTTT. The variable domain in full, with the rest retrieved from reference TRBV7-9 and TRBJ2-3, is DTGVSQNPRHKITKRGQNVTFRCDPISEHNRLYWYRQTLGQGPEFLTYFQNEAQLEKSRLLSDRFSAERPKGSFSTLEIQRTEQGDSAMYLCASSLSVQTDTQYFGPGTRLTVL.